The 20 T cell receptor beta chains presented below share a single source sample, sequenced in a study of identical twins. TCRdb analysed the 5' RACE reads with MiXCR anew, one entry per CDR3 protein. In the table there are more than 400,000 distinct CDR3 sequences, 13% to 15% of which are singletons. These data were also filed under a second study, of yellow fever vaccine responses in identical twins.

Sequenced input: CD4+ T cells sorted from blood. The receptors were gathered from a woman younger than 35 in good health.

This clonotype has more than one count but fewer than ten. This chain connects TRBV12-3 or TRBV12-4 to TRBJ1-5; 7 bases match TRBD1. V lost 7 bases and J lost 4; bases outside the gene matches: 4. There are 13 residues in the CDR3. This chain's CDR3 is CASNDRVNQPQHF. The CDR3 DNA reads as TGTGCCAGCAACGACAGGGTAAATCAGCCCCAGCATTTT.

This rearrangement joins TRBV28 to TRBJ2-3, with D possibly matching TRBD1 (5 bases). Germline assignment: CDR1 MDHEN and CDR2 SYDVKM. This CDR3 has 21 residues. With 4 bases removed from V and 2 bases from J, the gap between germline ends came to 31 bases. In DNA form, the CDR3 reads TGTGCCAGCAGTTCCACCCGGTTAGGCAGGGCCCCGCTTTTGCCCACAGATACGCAGTATTTT. It is translated as CASSSTRLGRAPLLPTDTQYF.

This clonotype was seen a few times. The V call is TRBV10-3, the J call TRBJ2-7, with D maybe TRBD2 (5 bases). V gave up 8 bases and J gave up 4 bases, with 15 bases separating them. The CDR3 covers 13 residues. Per germline, CDR1 ENHRY and CDR2 SYGVKD. The CDR3 DNA reads as TGTGCCATCTCCCCGGGATATGAATACGAGCAGTACGTC. It specifies CAISPGYEYEQYV.

The rearrangement uses TRBV2 and TRBJ2-2; 11 nucleotides agree with TRBD2. The V gene's germline CDR1 is SNHLY and CDR2 FYNNEI. V was clipped by 7 bases and J by 0 bases; unmatched bases: 1. The CDR3 totals 15 residues. The CDR3 is CASIAGGANTGELFF. The CDR3 DNA reads TGTGCCAGCATAGCGGGAGGGGCGAACACCGGGGAGCTGTTTTTT.

This clonotype appeared a few times. The gene calls are TRBV24-1 and TRBJ2-1, with TRBD2 matching over 11 bases. There are 17 residues in the CDR3. The germline V gene encodes CDR1 KGHDR and CDR2 SFDVKD. The junction had 7 bases not matched to a gene; V was cut back by 3 bases and J by 4 bases. Here the CDR3 DNA reads TGTGCCACCAGTGATCCTAGCGGGGGGAGTAAATACAATGAGCAGTTCTTC. It yields the protein CATSDPSGGSKYNEQFF.

Only a few counts were recorded for this clonotype. V is TRBV20-1 and J is TRBJ2-3; 8 nucleotides match TRBD2. V lost 6 bases, J lost 0 bases, and 5 bases stayed unmatched. CDR1 is DFQATT, CDR2 SNEGSKA, per germline (reference sequence). This CDR3 has 14 amino acids. CDR3 sequence reads: CSARLATSTDTQYF. The CDR3 DNA reads TGCAGTGCCCGACTAGCGACGAGCACAGATACGCAGTATTTT.

The chain combines TRBV28 with TRBJ2-3; 7 nucleotides match TRBD2. CDR1 is MDHEN, CDR2 SYDVKM, per germline. With V trimmed by 5 bases and J by 6 bases, 14 bases remained unmatched. The CDR3 loop spans 16 amino acids. This CDR3 reads CASSPPLGGGPDTQYF. CDR3 nucleotide sequence: TGTGCCAGCAGTCCACCCCTGGGGGGAGGGCCGGATACGCAGTATTTT. Together with reference TRBV28 and TRBJ2-3, the CDR3 gives the full variable domain: DVKVTQSSRYLVKRTGEKVFLECVQDMDHENMFWYRQDPGLGLRLIYFSYDVKMKEKGDIPEGYSVSREKKERFSLILESASTNQTSMYLCASSPPLGGGPDTQYFGPGTRLTVL.

This clonotype has only a few counts. The chain employs TRBV5-1 and TRBJ2-2, with 13 bases matching TRBD2. Germline V gene data show CDR1 as SGHRS and CDR2 as YFSETQ. This CDR3 spans 16 amino acids. Trimming took 4 bases from V and 5 from J; bases not matched to a gene: 5. The CDR3 is CASSPLAGGLTGELFF. The CDR3 DNA reads TGCGCCAGCAGCCCACTAGCGGGGGGGCTTACCGGGGAGCTGTTTTTT.

This clonotype has a handful of counts. The chain is built from TRBV25-1 and TRBJ2-5; 7 bases match TRBD2. The V gene end was trimmed by 3 bases and the J gene end by 5 bases; junction bases not matched to a gene: 9. Germline V lookup: CDR1 MGHDK, CDR2 SYGVNS. This CDR3 has 15 amino acids. The chain's CDR3 is CASSDPTSAGETQYF. Written as DNA, the CDR3 is TGTGCCAGCAGTGACCCCACTAGCGCCGGCGAGACCCAGTACTTC.

This clonotype was found a few times. The CDR3 spells CASTGGNSPLHF. The CDR3 DNA reads TGTGCCAGCACTGGGGGGAATTCACCCCTCCACTTT. V gene TRBV6-5 combines with J gene TRBJ1-6, with D maybe TRBD1 (5 bases). V was pared by 7 bases and J by 7 bases, with 8 bases between. CDR3 length equals 12 residues. Looked up from germline, CDR1 is MNHEY and CDR2 is SVGAGI.

This clonotype was counted only a few times. The V call is TRBV20-1, the J call TRBJ2-3; 11 bases agree with TRBD2. Trimming at V came to 4 bases and at J to 1 base, leaving 7 bases not matched to a gene. This CDR3 is 16 amino acids long. Germline V lookup: CDR1 DFQATT, CDR2 SNEGSKA (reference sequence). CDR3 sequence (DNA): TGCAGTGCTACGCCTAAACTAGCGGGGGGCACAGATACGCAGTATTTT. It yields the protein CSATPKLAGGTDTQYF.

The chain uses TRBV18 and TRBJ2-2; the D is unclear. The CDR3 contains 15 residues. Between the trimmed V and J ends, which lost 6 bases and 4 bases, there was a span of 15 bases. Germline V gene sequence: CDR1 KGHSH, CDR2 LQKENI. CDR3 in amino acids: CASSPGPSGTGELFF. In DNA, the CDR3 is TGTGCCAGCTCGCCAGGACCCTCGGGCACCGGGGAGCTGTTTTTT.

This clonotype was seen more than once but under ten times. The chain carries TRBV27 and TRBJ2-7, with 7 bases aligning to TRBD2. This CDR3 is 16 amino acids long. V lost 8 bases and J lost 6; bases outside the gene matches: 19. In germline, CDR1 is MNHEY, CDR2 SMNVEV (reference sequence). CDR3 loop: CASRMTGRDYTGEQYF. Here the CDR3 DNA reads TGTGCCAGCCGAATGACGGGGCGGGACTACACTGGCGAGCAGTACTTC.

This clonotype was counted between two and nine times. The gene calls are TRBV15 and TRBJ2-1; D is unresolved. V gave up 3 bases and J gave up 3 bases, with 12 bases separating them. This CDR3 has 15 amino acids. Germline CDR1 reads LNHNV; CDR2 reads YYDKDF (reference sequence). DNA of the CDR3: TGTGCCACCAGCAGCATGATCGGAGACTACAATGAGCAGTTCTTC. Translation: CATSSMIGDYNEQFF.

The chain recombines TRBV10-3 with TRBJ1-2; D gene unclear. This CDR3 spans 13 amino acids. The V gene's germline CDR1 is ENHRY and CDR2 SYGVKD. The V end lost 4 bases, the J end lost 5 bases, and 11 bases lay between the germline ends. In DNA form, the CDR3 reads TGTGCCATCAGTGTGCAGGACGTATATGGCTACACCTTC. Translation: CAISVQDVYGYTF.

This clonotype was recorded at least ten times. This chain connects TRBV20-1 to TRBJ2-3, with D hard to call. The length of the CDR3 is 15 residues. Trimming left V 3 bases short and J 3 bases short, with 16 bases between. Germline values: CDR1 DFQATT, CDR2 SNEGSKA (reference sequence). The CDR3 DNA follows: TGCAGTGCTAGTCCTACTTCCGGGTTGACAGATACGCAGTATTTT. Its translation is CSASPTSGLTDTQYF.

This clonotype was found a few times. The chain's CDR3 is CASSSPGQGTYNEQFF. DNA of the CDR3: TGTGCCAGCAGCTCCCCGGGACAGGGGACCTACAATGAGCAGTTCTTC. The chain employs TRBV7-9 and TRBJ2-1; 10 nucleotides line up with TRBD1. This CDR3 region has 16 residues. CDR1 and CDR2 from the germline V gene are SEHNR and FQNEAQ (reference sequence). V lost 4 bases to trimming and J lost 2 bases; unmatched junction nucleotides: 5.

This clonotype occurred a few times. The chain carries TRBV6-1 and TRBJ2-1; 9 positions agree with TRBD2. Germline loops: CDR1 MNHNS, CDR2 SASEGT. The CDR3 contains 15 residues. V lost 6 bases to trimming and J lost 3 bases; unmatched junction nucleotides: 6. The CDR3 coding sequence is TGTGCCAGCAGCCGTAGCGGGAGAGACTACAATGAGCAGTTCTTC. Its translation is CASSRSGRDYNEQFF.

This clonotype was counted between two and nine times. The chain couples TRBV10-3 to TRBJ2-2, with D perhaps given as TRBD1 or TRBD2 (5 bases each). In germline, CDR1 is ENHRY, CDR2 SYGVKD. The CDR3 totals 12 residues. With 4 bases removed from V and 6 bases from J, the gap between germline ends came to 6 bases. The CDR3 loop reads CAISGGSGELFF. CDR3 nucleotides: TGTGCCATCAGTGGGGGGTCCGGGGAGCTGTTTTTT.

The rearrangement uses TRBV6-1 and TRBJ2-3, with 7 bases fitting TRBD1. V dropped 1 base and J dropped 1; count of bases not matched to a gene: 8. Germline V gives CDR1 MNHNS, CDR2 SASEGT. The CDR3 has 17 residues. The CDR3: CASSEGIGGGGTDTQYF. CDR3 DNA sequence: TGTGCCAGCAGTGAAGGTATAGGGGGCGGAGGCACAGATACGCAGTATTTT.